The 27 T cell receptor beta chains given below trace back to one sample, sequenced in a study of T cells in Graves' hyperthyroidism and ophthalmopathy (dated by TCRdb to between 2017 and 2020). Library construction relied on multiplex PCR. The instrument was an Illumina HiSeq 2000. Amplification of TCR beta CDR3 regions was carried out from RNA transcripts. A first-round RT-PCR of the TCR CDR3 used the HTBI primer set with the Qiagen OneStep RT-PCR kit. TCRdb applied fastp at Q25 and MiXCR to the public reads, then kept only in-frame beta chains. Under each unique CDR3 protein, matching rows form one entry showing the most common genes and DNA. The sample yields 90,000 to 120,000 distinct CDR3 sequences; 15% to 20% were counted once. The leading ten clones occupy around two fifths of the sample. Sequenced material: blood. These TCRs come from a woman in her forties or fifties with Graves' hyperthyroidism.

This clonotype has ten or more counts. CDR3 DNA sequence: TGTGCCAGCAGTTTAAATTTGCGAGACGAGCAGTACGTC. It translates to CASSLNLRDEQYV. The rearrangement uses TRBV28 and TRBJ2-7, with no clear D. The CDR3 covers 13 residues. Germline V gene data show CDR1 as MDHEN and CDR2 as SYDVKM. V was pared by 2 bases and J by 5 bases, with 10 bases between.

The chain employs TRBV20-1 and TRBJ2-5; 14 bases match TRBD2. The CDR3 totals 16 residues. V shed 6 bases and J 4 bases; nucleotides not matched to a gene: 10. CDR1 and CDR2 (germline): DFQATT, SNEGSKA (reference sequence). The CDR3 DNA is TGCAGTGCCCCCGGGACCGGGACTAGCGGGGGAGAGACCCAGTACTTC. It translates to CSAPGTGTSGGETQYF.

Remarks on this clonotype: A much larger clone lies one base from this, so it may be a read error. The chain is built from TRBV7-8 and TRBJ1-5; D may be TRBD1 (6 bases). CDR1 SGHVS and CDR2 FQNEAQ come from the germline V gene. The CDR3 is 16 amino acids. The CDR3 region has the DNA TGTGCCAGCAGCTTAATGGGGGGCCCAAGCAATCGGCCCCAGCATTTT. It is translated as CASSLMGGPSNRPQHF.

This clonotype was seen at least ten times. The CDR3 DNA follows: TGTGCCAGCAGCCGGGAGGGGGATGAGCAGTTCTTC. Protein: CASSREGDEQFF. The chain links TRBV12-3 or TRBV12-4 to TRBJ2-1, with TRBD2 identical over 8 bases. This CDR3 is built from 12 residues. The trim removed 6 bases at V and 8 bases at J, leaving 3 bases unmatched.

The sample holds one count of this clonotype. The chain's CDR3 is CASSYSPRGSYTF. In DNA, the CDR3 is TGTGCCAGCAGTTACTCTCCGAGGGGAAGTTACACCTTC. This rearrangement joins TRBV6-2 or TRBV6-3 to TRBJ1-2; tentatively, D is TRBD1 (5 bases). The V gene's germline CDR1 is MNHEY and CDR2 SVGEGT. This CDR3 is built from 13 residues. Deletions cut 0 bases from V and 11 bases from J, with 13 bases between.

The table lists this clonotype with many counts. The genes are TRBV6-1 and TRBJ1-5, with no clear D. CDR1 is MNHNS, CDR2 SASEGT, per germline. V dropped 1 base and J dropped 3 bases, with 7 bases sitting between them. The length of the CDR3 is 14 residues. CDR3 in amino acids: CASSEGQFNQPQHF. As DNA, the CDR3 is TGTGCCAGCAGTGAAGGGCAATTCAATCAGCCCCAGCATTTT.

This clonotype was picked up many times. The chain uses TRBV5-6 and TRBJ1-5; D gene ambiguous. Trimming stripped 1 base from V and 1 base from J, with 9 bases between. CDR3 size: 15 residues. Germline CDR1 is SGHDT and CDR2 is YYEEEE. Here the CDR3 DNA reads TGTGCCAGCAGCTTGCTCGGCGACAGCAATCAGCCCCAGCATTTT. Translated, it gives CASSLLGDSNQPQHF.

Ten or more counts support this clonotype. The V and J genes are TRBV24-1 and TRBJ1-5; D is possibly TRBD1 (5 bases). V lost 5 bases and J 5 bases, leaving 15 bases between the germline ends. The CDR3 loop spans 15 amino acids. Germline CDR1 KGHDR, CDR2 SFDVKD. For the CDR3, the DNA is TGTGCCACCAGTGGCCCTGACGGGGCCCATCAGCCCCAGCATTTT. Translation: CATSGPDGAHQPQHF.

This clonotype came up many times. This chain joins TRBV11-2 and TRBJ2-3; the match to TRBD2 covers 7 bases. Trimming took 1 base from V and 0 from J; bases not matched to a gene: 4. The germline V gene encodes CDR1 SGHAT and CDR2 FQNNGV. The CDR3 extends over 16 amino acids. CDR3 protein: CASSLAGGFSTDTQYF. The DNA for the CDR3 is TGTGCCAGCAGCTTAGCCGGGGGGTTTAGCACAGATACGCAGTATTTT.

This clonotype appeared many times. The chain carries TRBV12-3 or TRBV12-4 and TRBJ2-5; D is perhaps TRBD2 (6 bases). The CDR3 consists of 17 residues. Trimming cost V 1 base and J 2 bases, with 17 bases left between them. The CDR3 is CASSLVGSGMLQETQYF. The CDR3 DNA reads TGTGCCAGCAGTTTAGTAGGTAGCGGCATGCTACAAGAGACCCAGTACTTC.

The rearrangement links TRBV2 to TRBJ1-5, with D possibly TRBD1 on 5 matching bases. V dropped 2 bases and J dropped 3 bases, with 8 bases sitting between them. Germline CDR1 SNHLY, CDR2 FYNNEI. The CDR3 extends over 14 amino acids. CDR3 loop: CASSEQGVNQPQHF. The CDR3 DNA follows: TGTGCCAGCAGTGAACAGGGCGTCAATCAGCCCCAGCATTTT.

This clonotype was counted many times. The CDR3 is CATSREQGIYSYEQYF. CDR3 in DNA: TGTGCCACCAGCAGAGAGCAGGGAATTTACTCCTACGAGCAGTACTTC. This sequence joins TRBV15 and TRBJ2-7, with a tentative D call TRBD1 (5 bases). Trimming cost V 0 bases and J 0 bases, with 12 bases left between them. Germline V CDR1 and CDR2: LNHNV, YYDKDF (reference sequence). This CDR3 is built from 16 residues.

This clonotype was counted at least ten times. The rearrangement links TRBV12-3 or TRBV12-4 to TRBJ1-3; a possible D gene is TRBD1 (6 bases). The length of the CDR3 is 14 residues. The ends were cut back, 4 bases at V and 1 base at J, with 8 bases in the middle. CDR3 DNA sequence: TGTGCCAGCAGTTCGGGGGCATCTGGAAACACCATATATTTT. Translated: CASSSGASGNTIYF.

This clonotype has ten or more counts. This chain joins TRBV20-1 and TRBJ1-4; D is undetermined. This CDR3 has 13 amino acids. Germline V gene lookup returns CDR1 DFQATT and CDR2 SNEGSKA (reference sequence). Trimming took 5 bases from V and 6 from J, leaving 13 bases between them. The CDR3 loop is CSAHLAGHEKLFF. The CDR3 bases are TGCAGTGCTCACTTGGCTGGGCATGAAAAACTGTTTTTT.

In this sample, this clonotype turned up many times. This rearrangement joins TRBV5-1 to TRBJ2-5; the match to TRBD2 covers 7 bases. The CDR3 runs 15 residues. V lost 0 bases to trimming and J lost 4 bases; unmatched junction nucleotides: 6. The germline gives CDR1 SGHRS, CDR2 YFSETQ. CDR3 in amino acids: CASSLVTSERETQYF. The CDR3 nucleotides are TGCGCCAGCAGCTTGGTTACTAGCGAAAGAGAGACCCAGTACTTC.

This clonotype was seen many times. The rearrangement joins TRBV19 to TRBJ1-2; 7 bases fit TRBD1. Germline assignment: CDR1 LNHDA and CDR2 SQIVND (reference sequence). The ends lost 7 bases at V and 2 bases at J; junction bases unmatched: 10. This CDR3 is 15 amino acids long. DNA for the CDR3: TGTGCCAGTAATTCCGGACAGGCTGCAAACTATGGCTACACCTTC. Its translation: CASNSGQAANYGYTF. The variable domain in full, completed from reference TRBV19 and TRBJ1-2, reads DGGITQSPKYLFRKEGQNVTLSCEQNLNHDAMYWYRQDPGQGLRLIYYSQIVNDFQKGDIAEGYSVSREKKESFPLTVTSAQKNPTAFYLCASNSGQAANYGYTFGSGTRLTVV.

In this sample, this clonotype turned up many times. The rearrangement joins TRBV28 to TRBJ2-7; a possible D gene is TRBD2 (6 bases). V lost 10 bases, J lost 2 bases, and 24 bases lay in between. In germline, CDR1 is MDHEN, CDR2 SYDVKM. This CDR3 spans 16 amino acids. CDR3 DNA sequence: TGTGCCACCGGGTCTCTACTGGCGGGGCCCCCCTACGAGCAGTACTTC. This gives the protein CATGSLLAGPPYEQYF.

This clonotype was counted ten times or more. This rearrangement joins TRBV20-1 to TRBJ2-7, with 7 positions matching TRBD1. V was clipped by 3 bases and J by 2 bases; unmatched bases: 1. The germline gives CDR1 DFQATT, CDR2 SNEGSKA (reference sequence). This CDR3 contains 12 residues. The CDR3 is CSARGQTYEQYF. In DNA form, the CDR3 reads TGCAGTGCTAGGGGACAGACCTACGAGCAGTACTTC.

This clonotype was seen many times. CDR3 residues: CTGLFDTQYF. CDR3 bases: TGCACCGGACTTTTCGATACGCAGTATTTT. The chain joins TRBV20-1 to TRBJ2-3, with TRBD2 as a possible D gene (5 bases). In germline, CDR1 is DFQATT, CDR2 SNEGSKA (reference sequence). This CDR3 contains 10 residues.

V gene TRBV5-8 combines with J gene TRBJ2-1, with TRBD2 as a possible D gene (7 bases). This CDR3 comprises 18 residues. Trimming left V 6 bases short and J 4 bases short, with 26 bases between. The germline CDR1 and CDR2 sequences are SGHTS and YDEGEE. In DNA, the CDR3 is TGTGCCAGCATCACCGTGGGAGGGACAAGGAAAAAATACAATGAGCAGTTCTTC. This codes for CASITVGGTRKKYNEQFF.

This clonotype turned up a few times. Given a much more abundant clone one base away, this may be a read error. The chain joins TRBV11-2 to TRBJ2-2; D possibly corresponds to TRBD2 (6 bases). Per the germline V gene, CDR1 is SGHAT and CDR2 is FQNNGV. CDR3 length: 15 residues. Here the CDR3 reads CASSLTSTVSGGLFF. The CDR3 DNA sequence: TGTGCCAGCAGCCTCACCTCGACCGTTTCCGGGGGGCTGTTTTTT. Looking up the rest from reference TRBV11-2 and TRBJ2-2 gives the full variable domain: EAGVAQSPRYKIIEKRQSVAFWCNPISGHATLYWYQQILGQGPKLLIQFQNNGVVDDSQLPKDRFSAERLKGVDSTLKIQPAKLEDSAVYLCASSLTSTVSGGLFFGEGSRLTVL.

The table lists this clonotype with a few counts. This rearrangement joins TRBV20-1 to TRBJ1-4; D is ambiguous. The CDR3 is made up of 14 amino acids. The germline CDR1 and CDR2 sequences are DFQATT and SNEGSKA (reference sequence). With 4 bases removed from V and 7 bases from J, the gap between germline ends came to 16 bases. The CDR3 sequence: CSATPDTTGEKLFF. The CDR3 DNA sequence: TGCAGTGCTACCCCCGATACCACCGGTGAAAAACTGTTTTTT.

This clonotype was seen ten or more times. The rearrangement links TRBV6-1 to TRBJ1-6, with 7 bases identical to TRBD1. In germline, CDR1 is MNHNS, CDR2 SASEGT. V lost 5 bases, J lost 6 bases, and 7 bases stayed unmatched. This CDR3 is built from 15 residues. CDR3 in DNA: TGTGCCAGCAGTCCCCATGACAGGGTTAATTCACCCCTCCACTTT. Encoded protein: CASSPHDRVNSPLHF.

This clonotype showed up just a few times. One base away lies a much larger clone, so this may be a sequencing read error. The chain is built from TRBV9 and TRBJ2-2; D possibly corresponds to TRBD1 (6 bases). The CDR3 covers 17 residues. The germline gives CDR1 SGDLS, CDR2 YYNGEE. CDR3 protein: CASSGAGAPTNTEELFF. The CDR3 nucleotides are TGTGCCAGCAGTGGGGCAGGGGCCCCGACGAACACCGAGGAGCTGTTTTTT.

This clonotype was recorded at least ten times. The chain has TRBV7-8 and TRBJ2-1; TRBD2 matches at 9 bases. CDR3 length: 16 residues. Germline loops: CDR1 SGHVS, CDR2 FQNEAQ. Trimming removed 4 bases from V and 3 bases from J; junction bases left unmatched: 7. DNA for the CDR3: TGTGCCAGCAGCTCCCTCGGGACTAGCATCTACAATGAGCAGTTCTTC. Residues: CASSSLGTSIYNEQFF.

The rearrangement uses TRBV5-1 and TRBJ2-3; TRBD2 agrees at 12 bases. V dropped 4 bases and J dropped 4; count of bases not matched to a gene: 4. CDR1 and CDR2 from the germline V gene are SGHRS and YFSETQ. The CDR3 has 15 residues. The CDR3 spells CASSGLAGSADTQYF. CDR3 in DNA: TGCGCCAGCAGCGGACTAGCGGGAAGCGCAGATACGCAGTATTTT.

J is TRBJ2-7 and V is TRBV20-1; perhaps TRBD1 as D (6 bases). Germline V gene data show CDR1 as DFQATT and CDR2 as SNEGSKA (reference sequence). The CDR3 extends over 14 amino acids. V dropped 0 bases and J dropped 4 bases, with 13 bases sitting between them. CDR3 loop: CSARDTGYTYEQYF. The CDR3 nucleotides read TGCAGTGCTAGAGATACAGGGTACACTTACGAGCAGTACTTC.